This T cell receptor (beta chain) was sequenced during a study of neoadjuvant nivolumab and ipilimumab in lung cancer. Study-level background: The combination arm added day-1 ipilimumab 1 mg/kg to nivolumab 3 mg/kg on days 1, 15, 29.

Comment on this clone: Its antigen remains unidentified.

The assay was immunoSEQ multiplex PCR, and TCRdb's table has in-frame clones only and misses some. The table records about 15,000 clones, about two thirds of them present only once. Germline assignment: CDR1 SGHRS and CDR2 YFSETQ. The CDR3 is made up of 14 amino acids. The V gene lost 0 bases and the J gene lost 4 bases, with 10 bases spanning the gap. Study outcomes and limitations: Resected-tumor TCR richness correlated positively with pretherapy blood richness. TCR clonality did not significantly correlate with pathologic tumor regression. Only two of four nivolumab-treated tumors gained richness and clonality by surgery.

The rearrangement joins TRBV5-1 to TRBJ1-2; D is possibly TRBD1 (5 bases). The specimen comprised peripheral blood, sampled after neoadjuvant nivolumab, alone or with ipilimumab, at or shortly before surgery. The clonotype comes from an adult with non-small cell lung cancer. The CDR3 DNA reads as TGCGCCAGCAGCTTGGACGACGGGACCTATGGCTACACCTTC. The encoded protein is CASSLDDGTYGYTF. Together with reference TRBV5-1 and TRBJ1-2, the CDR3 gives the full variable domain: KAGVTQTPRYLIKTRGQQVTLSCSPISGHRSVSWYQQTPGQGLQFLFEYFSETQRNKGNFPGRFSGRQFSNSRSEMNVSTLELGDSALYLCASSLDDGTYGYTFGSGTRLTVV.